The rows below give T cell receptor beta chains drawn from one sample of a study of blood T cells in healthy people across ages. Each CDR3 protein gets one entry after TCRdb re-called the 5' RACE reads with MiXCR. The top ten clones hold just over 15% of a sample with hundreds of thousands of distinct CDR3 sequences, about 32% of them seen once. What was sequenced was blood. All receptors come from a woman older than 75 in good health. Both conserved end residues are part of each CDR3. D genes are given only for firm matches. Some rows mark clone size as missing; the rest say once, few, many or name a class of expanded clone.

>TRBJ1-5|TRBV20-1|NA|NA
TGCAGTGCTAGTCCCATAACGGCCAGACAGCCCCAGCATTTT
CSASPITARQPQHF
>TRBJ1-2|TRBV27|TRBD1|many
TGTGCCAGCAGTCCGTGGGGACAGTTATATGGCTACACCTTC
CASSPWGQLYGYTF
>TRBJ1-2|TRBV29-1|NA|NA
TGCAGCGTTGTGAGGGGAGTTGGCTATGGCTACACCTTC
CSVVRGVGYGYTF
>TRBJ1-2|TRBV18|TRBD1|many
TGTGCCAGCTCACAGGCCACAGGGGAAAATGGCTACACCTTC
CASSQATGENGYTF
>TRBJ2-7|TRBV20-1|NA|many
TGCAGTGCCAAGCCGACAGTCTCCTACGAGCAGTACTTC
CSAKPTVSYEQYF
>TRBJ2-6|TRBV20-1|NA|many
TGCAGTGCTAGAGCCACCAACGTCCTGACTTTC
CSARATNVLTF
>TRBJ2-7|TRBV5-1|NA|NA
TGCGCCAGCAGCTGGTCCACGGCCCACGAGCAGTACTTC
CASSWSTAHEQYF
>TRBJ2-1|TRBV7-9|TRBD2|many
TGTGCCAGCAGCAGCGGGGGGGCCGGGGACAATGAGCAGTTCTTC
CASSSGGAGDNEQFF
>TRBJ2-1|TRBV24-1|NA|many
TGTGCCACCAGTGACTCCATAGGCCATGAGCAGTTCTTC
CATSDSIGHEQFF
>TRBJ2-4|TRBV6-5|TRBD2|NA
TGTGCCAGCAGTTCCGCCCGGGTAGGACTAGCGGGGGTACGGGACATTCAGTACTTC
CASSSARVGLAGVRDIQYF
>TRBJ2-6|TRBV6-5|NA|many
TGTGCCAGCAGTTACTCGACGGTGGGGACTGGGGCCAACGTCCTGACTTTC
CASSYSTVGTGANVLTF
>TRBJ1-1|TRBV2|TRBD1|NA
TGTGCCAGCAGACAGGACAGGCCAAACACTGAAGCTTTCTTT
CASRQDRPNTEAFF
>TRBJ2-5|TRBV6-5|TRBD1|NA
TGTGCCAGCAGAGGGACAGTAGAGACCCAGTACTTC
CASRGTVETQYF
>TRBJ2-1|TRBV6-5|TRBD1|many
TGTGCCAGCAGAGGACAGGGAAATGAGCAGTTCTTC
CASRGQGNEQFF
>TRBJ1-4|TRBV4-3|NA|NA
TGCGCCAGCAGCCAAGATACAGGCTTATCAACTAATGAAAAACTGTTTTTT
CASSQDTGLSTNEKLFF
>TRBJ1-1|TRBV4-1|NA|few
TGCGCCAGCAGCCCGCGGGAGGAAACAGCCGCTGAAGCTTTCTTT
CASSPREETAAEAFF
>TRBJ2-5|TRBV30|NA|few
TGTGCCTCGGGACGGAGGCAAGAGACCCAGTACTTC
CASGRRQETQYF
>TRBJ1-1|TRBV28|TRBD1|few
TGTGCCAGCAGTGAGCGGGGACAGACCAACACTGAAGCTTTCTTT
CASSERGQTNTEAFF
>TRBJ2-7|TRBV4-1|NA|few
TGCGCCAGCAGCCAGGGTACTGGGACCTACGAGCAGTACTTC
CASSQGTGTYEQYF
>TRBJ2-5|TRBV4-3|TRBD2|NA
TGCGCCAGCAGCAAGCGTCCGGGACTAGCGGGGGGCGAAGAGACCCAGTACTTC
CASSKRPGLAGGEETQYF
>TRBJ2-6|TRBV5-1|TRBD2|many
TGCGCCAGCAGCTTGTTTTCTAGCGGCCGGTCTGGGGCCAACGTCCTGACTTTC
CASSLFSSGRSGANVLTF
>TRBJ1-2|TRBV5-1|NA|many
TGCGCCAGCAGTGCCCCAAACCGTGGCTACACCTTC
CASSAPNRGYTF
>TRBJ2-7|TRBV12-3/TRBV12-4|TRBD1|many
TGTGCCAGCAGTTTCCGCAGGGGGCCTACGAAGCAGTACTTC
CASSFRRGPTKQYF
>TRBJ1-3|TRBV5-6|TRBD1|NA
TGTGCCAGCAGCCCTATCGGGACAGGGCGACCTGGAAACACCATATATTTT
CASSPIGTGRPGNTIYF
>TRBJ2-7|TRBV12-3/TRBV12-4|NA|NA
TGTGCCAGCAGTTTCCGGAAGATCCAGTACTTC
CASSFRKIQYF
>TRBJ2-3|TRBV7-6|TRBD2|NA
TGTGCCAGCAGCTTAGGACTAGCGGGTCCCCCTAGCACAGATACGCAGTATTTT
CASSLGLAGPPSTDTQYF
>TRBJ2-7|TRBV29-1|NA|many
TGCAGCGTTGAAGAAGGCGGCAGAGGTTACGAGCAGTACTTC
CSVEEGGRGYEQYF
>TRBJ1-2|TRBV6-6|NA|many
TGTGCCAGCAGTCCTCTGACAGAAGTTTTCTATGGCTACACCTTC
CASSPLTEVFYGYTF
>TRBJ2-4|TRBV18|NA|many
TGTGCCAGCTCACAATTACCGGGTTCCCAGACCAAAAACATTCAGTACTTC
CASSQLPGSQTKNIQYF
>TRBJ2-3|TRBV20-1|NA|NA
TGCAGCGCAACTAGAGCTAGCACAGATACGCAGTATTTT
CSATRASTDTQYF
>TRBJ1-1|TRBV6-6|TRBD1|few
TGTGCCAGCAGGGGGGACAGTCTGAACACTGAAGCTTTCTTT
CASRGDSLNTEAFF
>TRBJ2-7|TRBV2|NA|many
TGTGCCAGCAGTGACAGGGGTCGTAGCGAGCAGTACTTC
CASSDRGRSEQYF
>TRBJ2-4|TRBV6-5|NA|NA
TGTGCCAGCAGTTACTCACTAGGGATCGAAAACATTCAGTACTTC
CASSYSLGIENIQYF
>TRBJ1-4|TRBV6-5|NA|few
TGTGCCAGCAGTTACTCGGACAGAGCTAATGAAAAACTGTTTTTT
CASSYSDRANEKLFF
>TRBJ1-2|TRBV5-5|NA|once
TGTGCCAGCAGCCTACAGGACAGATTTAACTATGGCTACACCTTC
CASSLQDRFNYGYTF
>TRBJ2-2|TRBV6-2/TRBV6-3|NA|few
TGTGCCAGCGGTTACTCAGGGTCCACCGGGGAGCTGTTTTTT
CASGYSGSTGELFF
>TRBJ1-1|TRBV12-3/TRBV12-4|TRBD1|many
TGTGCCAGCAGTTACCTATCAGGGGGCTCGACGGCTTTCTTT
CASSYLSGGSTAFF
>TRBJ2-2|TRBV11-2|NA|NA
TGTGCCAGCAGCTTCCTGGGGGGGAACACCGGGGAGCTGTTTTTT
CASSFLGGNTGELFF
>TRBJ1-2|TRBV2|NA|many
TGTGCCAGCAGTGCCCAGGGTAACTATGGCTACACCTTC
CASSAQGNYGYTF
>TRBJ2-5|TRBV11-3|NA|NA
TGTGCCAGCAGCTTAGTGGCAGGGCGGGAAGAGACCCAGTACTTC
CASSLVAGREETQYF
>TRBJ1-1|TRBV28|NA|NA
TGTGCCAGCAGGGGACTCACCGGGAACACTGAAGCTTTCTTT
CASRGLTGNTEAFF
>TRBJ1-1|TRBV3-1|NA|few
TGTGCCAGCAGCCGCGCGGTCCACGCTGAAGCTTTCTTT
CASSRAVHAEAFF
>TRBJ1-1|TRBV28|NA|NA
TGTGCCAGCACTATAGACAGGTTCGGCCAAGCTTTCTTT
CASTIDRFGQAFF
>TRBJ2-3|TRBV3-1|TRBD2|NA
TGTGCCAGCAGCCGTATCGCGGGGGGCCTAACAGATACGCAGTATTTT
CASSRIAGGLTDTQYF
>TRBJ2-5|TRBV7-2|NA|many
TGTGCCAGCAGCTTCGGGGTAACGGAGACCCAGTACTTC
CASSFGVTETQYF
>TRBJ2-5|TRBV24-1|NA|NA
TGTGCCACCAGTCCGGACGGTGGAGAGACCCAGTACTTC
CATSPDGGETQYF
>TRBJ2-7|TRBV7-2|NA|NA
TGTGCCAGCAGCAGGGGGGACGGTTCCTACGAGCAGTACTTC
CASSRGDGSYEQYF
>TRBJ2-7|TRBV28|NA|NA
TGTACCAGCAGGCAGGGCCCCTACGAGCAGTACTTC
CTSRQGPYEQYF
>TRBJ2-3|TRBV7-2|NA|NA
TGTGCCAGCGGACTTCGACAGTTCACAGATACGCAGTATTTT
CASGLRQFTDTQYF
>TRBJ1-1|TRBV4-2|NA|NA
TGTGCCAGCAGCCAAGATGCGTACAGGGAGGCTTTCTTT
CASSQDAYREAFF
>TRBJ2-7|TRBV5-1|NA|NA
TGCGCCAGCAGAGTCGGGGCCTCCTACGAGCAGTACTTC
CASRVGASYEQYF
>TRBJ1-2|TRBV7-2|NA|NA
TGTGCCTGCAGCCCATCCGGCTATGGTTACACCTTC
CACSPSGYGYTF
>TRBJ1-1|TRBV20-1|NA|few
TGCAGTGCACCGGGACGGCCAAGACCTGAAGCTTTCTTT
CSAPGRPRPEAFF
>TRBJ1-5|TRBV20-1|NA|few
TGTAGTGCTGAAAGGACCGTTGATCAGCCCCAGCATTTT
CSAERTVDQPQHF
>TRBJ2-1|TRBV20-1|TRBD2|many
TGCAGTGCTAGAGAGGGGGCGGGGGGCGGGCATGAGCAGTTCTTC
CSAREGAGGGHEQFF
>TRBJ2-7|TRBV20-1|TRBD1|NA
TGCAGTGCTAGAATGGGACAGGGGACCTACGAGCAGTACTTC
CSARMGQGTYEQYF
>TRBJ2-7|TRBV28|NA|many
TGTGCCAGTAAGACGGGACTGATCTACGAGCAGTACTTC
CASKTGLIYEQYF
>TRBJ2-3|TRBV2|TRBD2|NA
TGTGCCAGCAGTGGAACTAGCGGGGGGCCGGTGGGTACGCAGTATTTT
CASSGTSGGPVGTQYF
>TRBJ2-1|TRBV21-1|NA|few
TGTGCCAGCAGCAAAGGGGGACTAGCGTCCTACAATGAGCAGTTCTTC
CASSKGGLASYNEQFF